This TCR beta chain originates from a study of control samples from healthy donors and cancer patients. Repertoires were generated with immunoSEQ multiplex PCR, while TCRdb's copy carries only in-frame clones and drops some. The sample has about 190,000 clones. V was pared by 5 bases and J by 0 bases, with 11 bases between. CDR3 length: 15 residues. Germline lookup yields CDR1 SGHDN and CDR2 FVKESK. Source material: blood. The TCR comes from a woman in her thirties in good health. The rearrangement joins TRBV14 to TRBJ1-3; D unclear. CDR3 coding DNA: TGTGCCAGCAGCGCTCCCGGGAACTCTGGAAACACCATATATTTT. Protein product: CASSAPGNSGNTIYF.